The 4 T cell receptor beta chains reported below all come from one sample, sequenced in a study of T cells in Graves' hyperthyroidism and ophthalmopathy. Amplified TCR beta CDR3 regions derived from RNA transcripts. First-round RT-PCR with HTBI primers amplified the TCR CDR3 region. One entry per CDR3 protein, called by TCRdb with MiXCR from the multiplex PCR reads. Counted here are about 700,000 distinct CDR3 sequences, 14% occurring once; the ten biggest clones make up roughly a tenth. The sequencing sample was made of blood. The source of these receptors is a woman in her late teens or twenties with Graves' hyperthyroidism.

This clonotype appeared many times. The chain links TRBV28 to TRBJ2-1; possible D gene TRBD1, 7 bases. V was cut by 1 base and J by 7 bases, with 11 bases left in between. Germline assignment: CDR1 MDHEN and CDR2 SYDVKM. The length of the CDR3 is 14 residues. Here the CDR3 DNA reads TGTGCCAGCAGTTTATTTCAGGGGGGAAATGAGCAGTTCTTC. Translating it yields CASSLFQGGNEQFF.

In its sample, this clonotype was seen many times. This chain uses TRBV6-2 or TRBV6-3 with TRBJ2-1, with TRBD1 identical over 9 bases. Trimming cost V 6 bases and J 5 bases; bases outside gene matches: 8. Germline V gene sequence: CDR1 MNHEY, CDR2 SVGEGT. The CDR3 extends over 15 amino acids. As DNA, the CDR3 is TGTGCCAGCAGCAACGGACAGGGGAGGCACAATGAGCAGTTCTTC. This codes for CASSNGQGRHNEQFF.

The CDR3 DNA follows: TGCAGTGCTAGAGCAGTCGACAGGGACGCTTTCTTT. It yields the protein CSARAVDRDAFF. The chain combines TRBV20-1 with TRBJ1-1; 7 bases agree with TRBD1. The V gene end was trimmed by 1 base and the J gene end by 11 bases; junction bases not matched to a gene: 7. Per germline, CDR1 DFQATT and CDR2 SNEGSKA (reference sequence). This CDR3 has 12 amino acids.

This clonotype showed up just once. The V call is TRBV9, the J call TRBJ2-3, with D perhaps matching TRBD2 (5 bases). Germline V gene sequence: CDR1 SGDLS, CDR2 YYNGEE. The CDR3 spans 16 residues. Trimming left V 2 bases short and J 2 bases short, with 15 bases between. This chain's CDR3 is CASSVLDGEFTDTQYF. The CDR3, as DNA: TGTGCCAGCAGCGTCCTGGACGGGGAATTCACAGATACGCAGTATTTT.